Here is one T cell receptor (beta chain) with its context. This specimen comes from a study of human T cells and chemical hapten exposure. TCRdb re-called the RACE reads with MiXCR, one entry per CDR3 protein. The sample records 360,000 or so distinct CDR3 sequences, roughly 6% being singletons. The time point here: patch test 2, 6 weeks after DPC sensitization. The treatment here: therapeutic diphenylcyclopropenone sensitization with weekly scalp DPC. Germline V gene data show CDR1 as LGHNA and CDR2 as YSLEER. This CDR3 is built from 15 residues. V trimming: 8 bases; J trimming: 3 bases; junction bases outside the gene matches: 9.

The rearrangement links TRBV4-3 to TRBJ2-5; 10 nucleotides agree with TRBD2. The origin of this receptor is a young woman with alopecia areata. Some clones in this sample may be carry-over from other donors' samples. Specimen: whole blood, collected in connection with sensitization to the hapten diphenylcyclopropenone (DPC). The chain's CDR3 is CASRMGLAPKETQYF. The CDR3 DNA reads TGCGCCAGCCGGATGGGACTAGCGCCTAAAGAGACCCAGTACTTC.